This T cell receptor (beta chain) was retrieved from a study of shared clonotypes between healthy human individuals. Selected positively for CCR7 and CD45RO-negative, naive CD8 cells excluded terminally differentiated effector memory CD45RA+ cells. Every immunoSEQ plate was one replicate of a subset's evenly spread DNA. Data came from immunoSEQ multiplex PCR; TCRdb stores just in-frame clones and leaves some out. Of around 2,000,000 clones listed, roughly 94% were seen once; the top ten hold around 1.2%. Trimming removed 1 base at V and 1 base at J, with 12 bases between. CDR1 is SQVTM and CDR2 is ANQGSEA in the germline V gene. The CDR3 sequence is 15 residues long.

The sequencing sample was made of naive CD8+ T cells sorted from blood. The TCR sequence derives from a man aged 18-30 years in good health. The V call is TRBV29-1, the J call TRBJ2-3, with D tentatively TRBD2 (5 bases). CDR3 in amino acids: CSVEVGKLGTDTQYF. The CDR3 nucleotides read TGCAGCGTTGAAGTTGGGAAACTAGGCACAGATACGCAGTATTTT.